This T cell receptor (beta chain) originates from a study of shared clonotypes between healthy human individuals. Of note for this clone: The target antigen is unknown.

Study-level points and caveats: Some naive CD4 clonotypes, roughly 5%, turned up in common across several donors. Clonotypes not shared had lower generation probabilities than those common to all four donors.

This CDR3 has 12 amino acids. Germline V gene sequence: CDR1 SQVTM, CDR2 ANQGSEA. The V segment lost 6 bases and the J segment 5 bases; nucleotides outside the gene matches: 7. This table comes from immunoSEQ multiplex PCR, and its TCRdb copy is limited to in-frame clones, with some not included. Here the sample spans about 1.5 million clones, about 96% being singletons. The chain uses TRBV29-1 and TRBJ2-7; TRBD1 agrees at 7 bases. Sequenced sample: naive CD4+ T cells sorted from blood. Subset meaning: CD45RA+ positively selected. The source of this sequence is a young man in good health. CDR3 DNA: TGCAGCGTAAGACAGGGCCCCAACGAGCAGTACTTC. Protein: CSVRQGPNEQYF.